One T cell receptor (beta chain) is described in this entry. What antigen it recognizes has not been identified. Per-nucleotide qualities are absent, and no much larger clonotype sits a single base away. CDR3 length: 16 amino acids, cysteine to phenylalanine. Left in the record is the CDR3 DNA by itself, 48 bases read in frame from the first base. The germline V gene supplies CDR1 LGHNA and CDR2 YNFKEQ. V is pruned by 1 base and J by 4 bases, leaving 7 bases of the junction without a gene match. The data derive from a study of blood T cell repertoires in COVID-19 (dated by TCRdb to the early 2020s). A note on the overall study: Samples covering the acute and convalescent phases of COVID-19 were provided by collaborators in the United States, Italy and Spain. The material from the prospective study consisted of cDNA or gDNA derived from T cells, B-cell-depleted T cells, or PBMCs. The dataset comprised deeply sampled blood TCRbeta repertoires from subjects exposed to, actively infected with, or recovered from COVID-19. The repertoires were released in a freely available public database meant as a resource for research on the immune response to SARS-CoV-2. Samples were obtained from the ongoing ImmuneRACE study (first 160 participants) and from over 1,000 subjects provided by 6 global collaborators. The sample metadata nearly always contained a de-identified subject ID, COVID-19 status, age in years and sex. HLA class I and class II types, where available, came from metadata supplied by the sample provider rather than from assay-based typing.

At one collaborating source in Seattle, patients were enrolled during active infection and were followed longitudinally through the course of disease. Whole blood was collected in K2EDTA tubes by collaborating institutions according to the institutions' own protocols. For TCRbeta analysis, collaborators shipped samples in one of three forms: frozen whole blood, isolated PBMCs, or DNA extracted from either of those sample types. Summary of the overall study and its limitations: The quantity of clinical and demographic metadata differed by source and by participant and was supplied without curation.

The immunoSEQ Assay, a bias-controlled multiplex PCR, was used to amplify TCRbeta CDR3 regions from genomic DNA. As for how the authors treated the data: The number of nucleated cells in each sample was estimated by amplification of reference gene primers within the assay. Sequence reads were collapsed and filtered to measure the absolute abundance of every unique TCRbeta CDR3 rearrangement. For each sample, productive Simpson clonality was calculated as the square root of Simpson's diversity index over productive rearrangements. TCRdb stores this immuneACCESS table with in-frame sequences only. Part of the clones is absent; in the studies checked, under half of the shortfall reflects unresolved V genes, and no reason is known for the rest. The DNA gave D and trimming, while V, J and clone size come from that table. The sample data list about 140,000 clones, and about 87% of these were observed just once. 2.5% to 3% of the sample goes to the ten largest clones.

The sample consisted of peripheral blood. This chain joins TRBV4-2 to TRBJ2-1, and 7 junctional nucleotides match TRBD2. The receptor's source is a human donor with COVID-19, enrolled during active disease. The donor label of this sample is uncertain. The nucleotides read TGTGCCAGCAGCCAAGCCGTCCAGCGGGGATACAATGAGCAGTTCTTC. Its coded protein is CASSQAVQRGYNEQFF.